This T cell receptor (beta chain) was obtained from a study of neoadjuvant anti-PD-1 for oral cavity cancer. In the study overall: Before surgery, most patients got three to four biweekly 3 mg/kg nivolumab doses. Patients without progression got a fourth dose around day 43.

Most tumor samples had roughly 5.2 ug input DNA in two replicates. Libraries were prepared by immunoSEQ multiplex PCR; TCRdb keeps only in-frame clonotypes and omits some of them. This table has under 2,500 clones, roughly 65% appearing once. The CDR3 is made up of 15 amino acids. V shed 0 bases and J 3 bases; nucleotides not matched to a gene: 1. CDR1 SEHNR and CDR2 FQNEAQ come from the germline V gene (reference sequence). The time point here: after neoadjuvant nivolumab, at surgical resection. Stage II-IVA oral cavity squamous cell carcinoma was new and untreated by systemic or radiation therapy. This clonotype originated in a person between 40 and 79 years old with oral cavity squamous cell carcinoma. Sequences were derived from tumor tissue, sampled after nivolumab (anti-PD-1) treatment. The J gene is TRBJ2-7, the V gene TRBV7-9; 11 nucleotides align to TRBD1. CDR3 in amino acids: CASSLAGTGGYEQYF. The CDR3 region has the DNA TGTGCCAGCAGCTTAGCAGGGACAGGGGGCTACGAGCAGTACTTC.